The text below deals with one T cell receptor beta chain. Its antigen is currently unknown. This CDR3 contains 18 residues. Germline CDR1 is MGHRA and CDR2 is YSYEKL. V lost 3 bases to trimming and J lost 1 base, with 20 bases between them. Sequenced by immunoSEQ multiplex PCR; TCRdb stores in-frame clones only, minus some. The sample consists of around 5,800 clones, roughly 90% of them appearing once. The sample originates from a study of T cell repertoires in ileal Crohn's disease. Across the whole study: Patients had a median approximately 7.2-year disease duration, and approximately 36% were active smokers.

Study-level points and caveats: Every patient over 26.8% clonality showed endoscopic recurrence.

Surgical specimens yielded lamina propria lymphocytes, which were density-gradient separated and then sorted. The TCR comes from an adult with Crohn's disease. Some clones in this sample may be carry-over from other donors' samples. The sample consisted of CD4+ T cells from ileum. The chain employs TRBV4-1 and TRBJ2-3; perhaps TRBD1 as D (5 bases). The DNA of the CDR3 is TGCGCCAGCAGCCAGGAAAAAATCAGGGTAGGGCGCACAGATACGCAGTATTTT. It codes for CASSQEKIRVGRTDTQYF.